This T cell receptor (beta chain) was retrieved from a study of early T cells in non-severe SARS-CoV-2 infection. Germline V gene lookup returns CDR1 WSHSY and CDR2 SAAADI. The CDR3 sequence is 13 residues long. The V end lost 7 bases, the J end lost 9 bases, and 19 bases lay between the germline ends. MiXCR, run by TCRdb on the 5' RACE reads, gives a single entry per CDR3 protein. The profile shows almost 65,000 distinct CDR3 sequences, 4.9% of them singletons. This clonotype was counted between two and nine times. Sequencing used whole blood. The chain joins TRBV10-2 to TRBJ2-7; a possible D gene is TRBD1 (6 bases). This receptor was identified in an adult who was a healthcare worker with PCR-confirmed SARS-CoV-2 infection or an uninfected control (not recorded which). The CDR3 DNA reads as TGCGCCAGCAACTCAGGGTCAAGAGGGGGGCAGTACTTC. This gives the protein CASNSGSRGGQYF.